This T cell receptor beta chain was sequenced during a study of response to subunit inactivated influenza vaccine. Findings of the study overall: Authors suggested few new T cells are recruited by each seasonal influenza vaccination.

TCRdb reprocessed the RT-PCR reads via MiXCR and lists one record per CDR3 protein. The repertoire holds 550,000 to 650,000 distinct CDR3 sequences, with approximately 10% as singletons. Comment on this clonotype: Antigen specificity is unknown.

There are 16 residues in the CDR3. CDR1 and CDR2 (germline): SGHDT, YYEEEE. Trimming left V 0 bases short and J 5 bases short, with 17 bases between. The source was PBMCs from blood, collected on the day of vaccination. The chain has TRBV5-6 and TRBJ2-5; D remains unclear. The sequence was collected from a man over 45 who received an inactivated influenza vaccine. The CDR3 region is CASSLANRLGWETQYF. In nucleotides, the CDR3 is TGTGCCAGCAGCTTGGCCAATCGGCTAGGATGGGAGACCCAGTACTTC.